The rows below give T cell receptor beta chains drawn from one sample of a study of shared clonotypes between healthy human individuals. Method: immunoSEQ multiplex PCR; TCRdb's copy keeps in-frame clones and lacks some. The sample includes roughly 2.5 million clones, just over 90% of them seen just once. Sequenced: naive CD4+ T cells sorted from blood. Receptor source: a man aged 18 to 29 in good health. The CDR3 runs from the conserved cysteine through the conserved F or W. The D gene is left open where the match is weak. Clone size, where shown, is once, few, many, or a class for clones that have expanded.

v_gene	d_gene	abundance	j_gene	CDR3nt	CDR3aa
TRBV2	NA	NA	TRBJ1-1	TGTGCCAGCAGTGAACAGGAGCCGGGACGGAGCCGTTTGGGGTCTCAAGCTTTCTTT	CASSEQEPGRSRLGSQAFF
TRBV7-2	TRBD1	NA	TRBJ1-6	TGTGCCAGCAGCTTGGCTGGGACAGGGGACAATTCACCCCTCCACTTT	CASSLAGTGDNSPLHF
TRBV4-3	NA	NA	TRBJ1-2	TGCGCCAGCAGCCAGGGCAGAACGGGGTCTCGCGCTGGCTACACCTTC	CASSQGRTGSRAGYTF
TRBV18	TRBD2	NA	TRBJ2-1	TGTGCCAGCTCACCGAGACTAGCGGCTTACAATGAGCAGTTCTTC	CASSPRLAAYNEQFF
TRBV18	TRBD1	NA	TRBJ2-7	TGTGCCAGCTCACCCTTCCGGGACAGGGAAGCATACGAGCAGTACTTC	CASSPFRDREAYEQYF
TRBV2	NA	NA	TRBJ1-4	TGTGCCAGCAGTGAAGCCTTTCGGGGTATTAATGAAAAACTGTTTTTT	CASSEAFRGINEKLFF
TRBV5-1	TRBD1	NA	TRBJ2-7	TGCGCCAGCAGTCAGCAGGGGGCGAGGGAGCAGTACTTC	CASSQQGAREQYF
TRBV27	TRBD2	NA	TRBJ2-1	TGTGCCAGCAGTTTCGTGGCGGGAGGGAACAATGAGCAGTTCTTC	CASSFVAGGNNEQFF
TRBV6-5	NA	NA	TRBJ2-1	TGTGCCAGCATGGGTGATTTCAATGAGCAGTTCTTC	CASMGDFNEQFF
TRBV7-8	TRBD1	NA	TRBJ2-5	TGTGCCAGCAGCTTATCCGGGACAGGGGGGGAGACCCAGTACTTC	CASSLSGTGGETQYF
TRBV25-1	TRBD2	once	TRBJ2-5	TGTGCCAGCAGTGACCTCTCCGGTCTAGCGGGAGGTGGAGAGACCCAGTACTTC	CASSDLSGLAGGGETQYF
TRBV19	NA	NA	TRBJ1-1	TGTGCCAGTTCGGACGCGGGACACGAGAACACTGAAGCTTTCTTT	CASSDAGHENTEAFF
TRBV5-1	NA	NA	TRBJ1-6	TGCGCCAGCAGGGCAAAAACGGTATACGACTCACCCCTCCACTTT	CASRAKTVYDSPLHF
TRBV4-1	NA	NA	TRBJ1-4	TGCGCCAGCAGCCGAGGAGGGGGGGAAAATGAAAAACTGTTTTTT	CASSRGGGENEKLFF
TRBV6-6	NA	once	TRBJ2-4	TGTGCCAGCAGGGGGACCACTAAAAACATTCAGTACTTC	CASRGTTKNIQYF
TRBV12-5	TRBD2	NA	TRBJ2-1	TGTGCTAGTGGAGCCAGCGGGAGTTTGAATGAGCAGTTCTTC	CASGASGSLNEQFF
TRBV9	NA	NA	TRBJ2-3	TGTGCCAGCAGCGCCGGGGGTTTTCGAGATACGCAGTATTTT	CASSAGGFRDTQYF
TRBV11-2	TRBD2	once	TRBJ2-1	TGTGCCAGCAGCTCTACCTCGGCGACTAGCGGGGGGATCTATGAGCAGTTCTTC	CASSSTSATSGGIYEQFF
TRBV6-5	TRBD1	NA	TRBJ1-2	TGTGCCAGCGGACTTCGGAGACAGGGAAGCTATGGCTACACCTTC	CASGLRRQGSYGYTF
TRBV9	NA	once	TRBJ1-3	TGTGCCAGCAGCGTGGCCGGGACGAATGGAAACACCATATATTTT	CASSVAGTNGNTIYF
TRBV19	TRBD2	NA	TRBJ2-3	TGTGCCAGTAGTATACCCGGACTAGCGGTTAGCACAGATACGCAGTATTTT	CASSIPGLAVSTDTQYF
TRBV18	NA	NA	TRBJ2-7	TGTGCCAGCTCGGAGGGACAAGCGAGCTCCTACGAGCAGTACTTC	CASSEGQASSYEQYF
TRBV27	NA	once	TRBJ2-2	TGTGCCAGCAGTTTCCGGACACCCACCGGGGAGCTGTTTTTT	CASSFRTPTGELFF